This TCR beta chain was identified during a study of T cell repertoires in cytomegalovirus infection. Study results and caveats: The ex vivo response was dominated by HLA-C-restricted CMV-specific TCR beta clonotypes.

A note on this clonotype: Its antigen remains unidentified.

TCRdb re-called the reads through MiXCR, storing one row per CDR3 protein. The sample holds approximately 350,000 distinct CDR3 sequences, roughly 36% seen once. The CDR3 length is 16 residues. CDR1 SGHAT and CDR2 FQNNGV come from the germline V gene. Trimming removed 5 bases from V and 4 bases from J, with 18 bases in between. Sequenced material: cultured PBMCs, taken from culture after CMV antigen stimulation. This clonotype originated in a human donor in good health (CMV status not recorded). Some clones in this sample may be carry-over from other donors' samples. The V gene is TRBV11-2, the J gene TRBJ2-1, with D perhaps matching TRBD1 or TRBD2 (6 bases each). The CDR3 nucleotides are TGTGCCAGCAGCCCTGGGAGGCAGGGGCTGTACAATGAGCAGTTCTTC. Translated: CASSPGRQGLYNEQFF.